The 24 T cell receptor beta chains listed next were all sequenced from one sample in a study of OX40 agonist ivuxolimab in advanced cancers. The protocol was immunoSEQ multiplex PCR, while the TCRdb copy is restricted to in-frame clones and leaves out a portion. The repertoire holds 30,000 to 35,000 clones, with approximately 90% as singletons. Sequenced here: CD4+ or CD8+ T cells sorted from blood, sampled in a trial of the OX40 agonist ivuxolimab. The receptor source for this set is an adult with an advanced solid tumor such as melanoma, head and neck, liver or kidney cancer.

This clone was observed a handful of times. The rearrangement uses TRBV7-6 and TRBJ2-7; 10 positions agree with TRBD2. Germline V gene data show CDR1 as SGHVS and CDR2 as FNYEAQ. With V trimmed by 11 bases and J by 4 bases, 17 bases remained unmatched. This CDR3 comprises 16 residues. The CDR3 bases are TGTGCCCCGGGGCCCACTAGCGGGATGGAAGTATACGAGCAGTACTTC. Protein: CAPGPTSGMEVYEQYF.

CDR3 sequence (DNA): TGTGCCAGCAGCTCGGGACAGGGAGAGGCAGATACGCAGTATTTT. It translates to CASSSGQGEADTQYF. This chain joins TRBV13 and TRBJ2-3, with 9 bases matching TRBD1. With 4 bases clipped from V and 4 bases from J, the junction kept 6 bases outside the gene matches. Germline loops: CDR1 PRHDT, CDR2 FYEKMQ (reference sequence). The CDR3 has 15 amino acids.

This sequence joins TRBV7-9 and TRBJ2-4, with D perhaps matching TRBD1 or TRBD2 (5 bases each). Germline loops: CDR1 SEHNR, CDR2 FQNEAQ (reference sequence). CDR3 size: 14 residues. Trimming cost V 5 bases and J 3 bases, with 11 bases left between them. For the CDR3, the DNA is TGTGCCAGCAGCGCCAGGGACGTCAAAAACATTCAGTACTTC. This translates into CASSARDVKNIQYF.

The V and J genes are TRBV6-1 and TRBJ1-3; D gene ambiguous. The CDR3 has 16 amino acids. Germline V gene data show CDR1 as MNHNS and CDR2 as SASEGT. V was clipped by 2 bases and J by 0 bases, with 11 bases between them. CDR3 sequence reads: CASSEWQEFSGNTIYF. The CDR3 region has the DNA TGTGCCAGCAGTGAATGGCAGGAGTTCTCTGGAAACACCATATATTTT.

The V and J genes are TRBV27 and TRBJ1-6, with D possibly matching TRBD1 (5 bases). This CDR3 contains 14 residues. Germline CDR1 reads MNHEY; CDR2 reads SMNVEV (reference sequence). The V end lost 2 bases, the J end lost 7 bases, and 9 bases lay between the germline ends. The CDR3 coding sequence is TGTGCCAGCAGTTTACAGGGAAAGAATTCACCCCTCCACTTT. As protein: CASSLQGKNSPLHF.

V and J are TRBV19 and TRBJ2-3, with 9 bases lining up with TRBD2. The CDR3 consists of 16 residues. From germline, CDR1 is LNHDA and CDR2 SQIVND (reference sequence). The V gene end was trimmed by 1 base and the J gene end by 7 bases; junction bases not matched to a gene: 9. CDR3 DNA sequence: TGTGCCAGTAGTATAGGAGCTAGCGGGAACCCAAATACGCAGTATTTT. Amino acids: CASSIGASGNPNTQYF.

The chain carries TRBV28 and TRBJ2-1; 7 bases agree with TRBD1. V gave up 5 bases and J gave up 6 bases; unmatched junction bases: 10. The V gene's germline CDR1 is MDHEN and CDR2 SYDVKM. CDR3 length: 15 residues. CDR3 coding DNA: TGTGCCAGCAGTCCCGACAGGGTCGAGGGCAATGAGCAGTTCTTC. As protein: CASSPDRVEGNEQFF.

V and J are TRBV19 and TRBJ1-1, with unresolved D. Trimming left V 5 bases short and J 2 bases short, with 9 bases between. Per germline, CDR1 LNHDA and CDR2 SQIVND (reference sequence). The CDR3 covers 13 residues. CDR3 loop: CASSFGINTEAFF. CDR3 sequence (DNA): TGTGCCAGTAGTTTCGGCATTAACACTGAAGCTTTCTTT.

About this clone itself: This sample also contains other DNA sequences that code for the same CDR3. The chain combines TRBV7-9 with TRBJ2-7; D perhaps matches TRBD2 (7 bases). Trimming removed 1 base from V and 4 bases from J, with 14 bases in between. CDR3 length: 15 amino acids. The germline V gene encodes CDR1 SEHNR and CDR2 FQNEAQ (reference sequence). The CDR3 region has the DNA TGTGCCAGCAGCTTAGAGGGTCGGGGGGCTTACGAGCAGTACTTC. Encoded protein: CASSLEGRGAYEQYF.

The chain has TRBV7-9 and TRBJ1-1, with a possible D match to TRBD1 (5 bases). The V gene's germline CDR1 is SEHNR and CDR2 FQNEAQ (reference sequence). Trimming cost V 5 bases and J 6 bases, with 10 bases left between them. CDR3 length: 12 amino acids. The CDR3 loop reads CASSLGGAEAFF. The DNA of the CDR3 is TGTGCCAGCAGCCTTGGGGGGGCTGAAGCTTTCTTT.

The genes are TRBV13 and TRBJ1-2; D ambiguous. In germline, CDR1 is PRHDT, CDR2 FYEKMQ (reference sequence). The CDR3 consists of 14 residues. The germline V and J ends were trimmed by 5 bases and 1 base, with 11 bases remaining between them. The CDR3 DNA reads as TGTGCCAGCAGCCCATCGGGCGGTAACTATGGCTACACCTTC. The encoded protein is CASSPSGGNYGYTF.

The genes are TRBV5-6 and TRBJ2-7; 7 bases align to TRBD2. The trim removed 0 bases at V and 1 base at J, leaving 7 bases unmatched. The CDR3 consists of 16 residues. Germline assignment: CDR1 SGHDT and CDR2 YYEEEE. The CDR3 nucleotides read TGTGCCAGCAGCTTGGCCGGGCTAGCGGAATCCTACGAGCAGTACTTC. As protein: CASSLAGLAESYEQYF.

The gene calls are TRBV6-1 and TRBJ1-5; 9 bases fit TRBD1. Germline CDR1 MNHNS, CDR2 SASEGT. This CDR3 contains 15 residues. The V gene end was trimmed by 6 bases and the J gene end by 6 bases; junction bases not matched to a gene: 9. The CDR3 here is CASRDLTGGGQPQHF. CDR3 sequence (DNA): TGTGCCAGCAGAGACTTAACAGGGGGCGGTCAGCCCCAGCATTTT.

The chain joins TRBV11-2 to TRBJ2-7, with 7 bases that match TRBD1. Germline CDR1 is SGHAT and CDR2 is FQNNGV. The CDR3 sequence is 15 residues long. The V and J ends lost 3 bases and 4 bases, in that order; junction bases with no gene match: 9. CDR3 bases: TGTGCCAGCAGCTTGGGTGCAGGGGGATCATACGAGCAGTACTTC. This sequence encodes CASSLGAGGSYEQYF.

The CDR3: CASSQVWGAYNEQFF. CDR3 sequence (DNA): TGCGCCAGCAGCCAAGTCTGGGGGGCCTACAATGAGCAGTTCTTC. The rearrangement joins TRBV4-1 to TRBJ2-1, with a weak D call TRBD2 (6 bases). Deletions cut 1 base from V and 2 bases from J, with 9 bases between. The germline V gene has CDR1 MGHRA and CDR2 YSYEKL. The CDR3 runs 15 residues.

This chain uses TRBV19 with TRBJ2-5; possible D gene TRBD2, 5 bases. The CDR3 totals 14 residues. Per the germline V gene, CDR1 is LNHDA and CDR2 is SQIVND (reference sequence). V dropped 6 bases and J dropped 2 bases, with 13 bases sitting between them. As DNA, the CDR3 is TGTGCCAGTAGAGAGGCAAGGACTCAAGAGACCCAGTACTTC. This sequence encodes CASREARTQETQYF. Based on the CDR3 plus reference TRBV19 and TRBJ2-5, the full variable domain is DGGITQSPKYLFRKEGQNVTLSCEQNLNHDAMYWYRQDPGQGLRLIYYSQIVNDFQKGDIAEGYSVSREKKESFPLTVTSAQKNPTAFYLCASREARTQETQYFGPGTRLLVL.

This chain joins TRBV9 and TRBJ2-5; TRBD2 is a possible D gene (6 bases). Germline CDR1 reads SGDLS; CDR2 reads YYNGEE. The length of the CDR3 is 16 residues. Trimming took off 3 bases at V and 2 bases at J, with 17 bases between the two ends. For the CDR3, the DNA is TGTGCCAGCAGCGGGCGGGACGAGGCTACGCAAGAGACCCAGTACTTC. Encoded protein: CASSGRDEATQETQYF. The full variable domain, with the rest looked up from reference TRBV9 and TRBJ2-5, is DSGVTQTPKHLITATGQRVTLRCSPRSGDLSVYWYQQSLDQGLQFLIQYYNGEERAKGNILERFSAQQFPDLHSELNLSSLELGDSALYFCASSGRDEATQETQYFGPGTRLLVL.

This sequence joins TRBV5-1 and TRBJ2-7; D may be TRBD1 (6 bases). The CDR3 consists of 14 residues. Germline CDR1 SGHRS, CDR2 YFSETQ. V dropped 0 bases and J dropped 0 bases, with 7 bases sitting between them. The CDR3 bases are TGCGCCAGCAGCTTGGGGACAGACTCCTACGAGCAGTACTTC. As protein: CASSLGTDSYEQYF. The variable domain in full, completed from reference TRBV5-1 and TRBJ2-7, reads KAGVTQTPRYLIKTRGQQVTLSCSPISGHRSVSWYQQTPGQGLQFLFEYFSETQRNKGNFPGRFSGRQFSNSRSEMNVSTLELGDSALYLCASSLGTDSYEQYFGPGTRLTVT.

V is TRBV2 and J is TRBJ2-1; unclear D gene. CDR3 length equals 15 residues. V lost 7 bases and J 9 bases, leaving 22 bases between the germline ends. The germline V gene encodes CDR1 SNHLY and CDR2 FYNNEI. Here the CDR3 reads CASIDGVNHASEQFF. The CDR3 bases are TGTGCCAGCATAGATGGGGTAAACCACGCTTCTGAGCAGTTCTTC.

The chain recombines TRBV5-6 with TRBJ2-3; D possibly corresponds to TRBD2 (6 bases). This CDR3 contains 17 residues. V lost 1 base, J lost 3 bases, and 18 bases lay in between. CDR1 and CDR2 from the germline V gene are SGHDT and YYEEEE. Written as DNA, the CDR3 is TGTGCCAGCAGCTTGCGTTCTTCGGGAGCTTTTACAGATACGCAGTATTTT. Translated: CASSLRSSGAFTDTQYF. Full variable domain (missing parts from reference TRBV5-6 and TRBJ2-3): DAGVTQSPTHLIKTRGQQVTLRCSPKSGHDTVSWYQQALGQGPQFIFQYYEEEERQRGNFPDRFSGHQFPNYSSELNVNALLLGDSALYLCASSLRSSGAFTDTQYFGPGTRLTVL.

The V gene is TRBV7-9, the J gene TRBJ1-4; TRBD1 is a possible D gene (6 bases). The ends were cut back, 2 bases at V and 6 bases at J, with 13 bases in the middle. CDR3 size: 15 residues. CDR1 and CDR2 from the germline V gene are SEHNR and FQNEAQ (reference sequence). The CDR3: CASSLSGGQDEKLFF. DNA for the CDR3: TGTGCCAGCAGCTTATCCGGGGGCCAGGATGAAAAACTGTTTTTT.

The chain has TRBV29-1 and TRBJ2-7; D perhaps matches TRBD2 (6 bases). The germline gives CDR1 SQVTM, CDR2 ANQGSEA. This CDR3 is 14 amino acids long. V was cut by 4 bases and J by 0 bases, with 13 bases left in between. CDR3 sequence (DNA): TGCAGCGTTGTGGGGGGTAGTGTCTCCTACGAGCAGTACTTC. Protein sequence: CSVVGGSVSYEQYF.

This clone was observed a few times. The gene calls are TRBV5-4 and TRBJ2-1, with a weak D call TRBD1 (6 bases). The CDR3 covers 16 residues. Deletions cut 4 bases from V and 2 bases from J, with 16 bases between. CDR1 and CDR2 from the germline V gene are SGHNT and YYREEE (reference sequence). DNA of the CDR3: TGTGCCAGCAGCATACCCGACAGGAACCCCTACAATGAGCAGTTCTTC. Protein product: CASSIPDRNPYNEQFF.

A single count supports this clone. J is TRBJ2-7 and V is TRBV5-4; D is uncertain. The V gene's germline CDR1 is SGHNT and CDR2 YYREEE (reference sequence). Between the trimmed V and J ends, which lost 4 bases and 1 base, there was a span of 15 bases. This CDR3 is built from 15 residues. The CDR3 spells CASSRVDGPSYEQYF. Written as DNA, the CDR3 is TGTGCCAGCAGCCGCGTCGACGGACCATCCTACGAGCAGTACTTC.